This TCR beta chain appears in the sequencing data of a study of blood T cell repertoires in COVID-19. Germline assignment: CDR1 MDHEN and CDR2 SYDVKM. The CDR3 consists of 13 residues. Deletions cut 6 bases from V and 3 bases from J, with 8 bases between. Clones were sequenced by immunoSEQ multiplex PCR, and TCRdb holds only the in-frame ones, with some missing. Among about 14,000 clones listed, roughly 93% were seen once. Sequencing was carried out using peripheral blood. V usage is TRBV28 and J usage is TRBJ2-2, with D unresolved. The source of this sequence is a human donor in a cohort sampled during active COVID-19. The DNA for the CDR3 is TGTGCCAGCAGCATTAGTGACACCGGGGAGCTGTTTTTT. It codes for CASSISDTGELFF. The full variable domain, rest sourced from reference TRBV28 and TRBJ2-2, is DVKVTQSSRYLVKRTGEKVFLECVQDMDHENMFWYRQDPGLGLRLIYFSYDVKMKEKGDIPEGYSVSREKKERFSLILESASTNQTSMYLCASSISDTGELFFGEGSRLTVL.